Here is one T cell receptor beta chain with its context. Germline assignment: CDR1 MNHEY and CDR2 SVGAGI. CDR3 length equals 15 residues. Trimming cost V 5 bases and J 6 bases, with 18 bases left between them. Combining a sample-barcoded 5' primer with a J-beta primer mix, a second PCR ran for roughly 6 to 12 cycles. Using its own MiXCR run on the 5' RACE reads, TCRdb lists one record per CDR3 protein. The data contain roughly 1,500,000 distinct CDR3 sequences, about 35% of them seen just once; the ten biggest clones take up about 11%. This specimen belongs to a study of blood T cells in healthy people across ages.

The sequenced sample consisted of blood. This sequence joins TRBV6-5 and TRBJ2-3; the D gene is possibly TRBD1 (6 bases). The source is a woman between 25 and 40 years old in good health. The CDR3 sequence is CASSRAGAPGDTQYF. The DNA for the CDR3 is TGTGCCAGCAGTAGGGCAGGGGCCCCGGGGGATACGCAGTATTTT.